The clone carrying this T cell receptor (beta chain) has at least ten counts. Time point: pre-sensitization, week 0. Sample treatment: therapeutic diphenylcyclopropenone sensitization with weekly scalp DPC. This entry belongs to a study of human T cells and chemical hapten exposure. Study background: Epicutaneous patch tests delivered 0.01% DPC to the upper back, with evaluation at 6 days.

TCRdb reprocessed the RACE reads via MiXCR and lists one record per CDR3 protein. The table includes approximately 260,000 distinct CDR3 sequences, roughly 7.7% detected once. V was pared by 2 bases and J by 2 bases, with 10 bases between. The CDR3 extends over 14 amino acids. Germline V lookup: CDR1 MNHEY, CDR2 SMNVEV (reference sequence). The TCR was taken from a young man with alopecia areata. Some clones in this sample may be carry-over from other donors' samples. The sequenced sample was whole blood, obtained in connection with sensitization to the hapten diphenylcyclopropenone (DPC). V is TRBV27 and J is TRBJ2-7, with a possible D match to TRBD2 (6 bases). The CDR3 DNA follows: TGTGCCAGCAGTTTAAAGGAGGGCCCCTACGAGCAGTACTTC. Its translation: CASSLKEGPYEQYF.